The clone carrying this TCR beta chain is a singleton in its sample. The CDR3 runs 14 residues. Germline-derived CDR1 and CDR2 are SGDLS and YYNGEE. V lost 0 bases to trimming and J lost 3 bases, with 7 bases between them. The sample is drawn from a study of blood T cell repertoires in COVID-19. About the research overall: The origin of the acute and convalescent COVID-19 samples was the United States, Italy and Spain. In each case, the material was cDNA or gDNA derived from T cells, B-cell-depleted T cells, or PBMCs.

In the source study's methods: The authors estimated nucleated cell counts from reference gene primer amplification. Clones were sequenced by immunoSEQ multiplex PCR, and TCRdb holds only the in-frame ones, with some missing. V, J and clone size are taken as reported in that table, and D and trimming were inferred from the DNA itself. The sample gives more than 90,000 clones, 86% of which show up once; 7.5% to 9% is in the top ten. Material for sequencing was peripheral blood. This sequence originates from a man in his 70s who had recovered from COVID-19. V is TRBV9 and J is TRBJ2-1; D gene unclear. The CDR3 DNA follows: TGTGCCAGCAGCGTAGATCCTGTCTACAATGAGCAGTTCTTC. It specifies CASSVDPVYNEQFF.